This entry lists 6 T cell receptor beta chains sequenced from one sample in a study of ipilimumab plus nivolumab after autologous stem cell transplantation. The table came from immunoSEQ multiplex PCR; TCRdb's copy has only in-frame clones and leaves some out. The sample includes around 17,000 clones, about three quarters of them seen just once. The input for sequencing was PBMCs, taken in a trial of ipilimumab plus nivolumab as post-transplant consolidation. Source of these receptors: a male donor with diffuse large B-cell lymphoma.

The chain has TRBV6-5 and TRBJ1-2; no reliable D call. The CDR3 runs 12 residues. Trimming removed 6 bases from V and 2 bases from J, with 7 bases in between. CDR1 is MNHEY, CDR2 SVGAGI, per germline. The CDR3: CASSVTNYGYTF. Here the CDR3 DNA reads TGTGCCAGCAGCGTAACCAACTATGGCTACACCTTC.

In its sample, this clone was seen a few times. V is TRBV5-1 and J is TRBJ1-6, with TRBD1 matching over 10 bases. The J segment lost 8 bases and the V segment lost 2 bases, leaving 4 bases of the junction unmatched. The germline V gene encodes CDR1 SGHRS and CDR2 YFSETQ. The CDR3 is made up of 15 amino acids. The CDR3: CASSFGTGAHSPLHF. The CDR3 bases are TGCGCCAGCAGCTTCGGGACAGGGGCGCATTCACCCCTCCACTTT.

V gene TRBV28 combines with J gene TRBJ2-3, with 9 positions matching TRBD2. After removal of 8 bases from V and 0 bases from J, the junction contained 3 bases not matched to a gene. The CDR3 totals 14 residues. Germline lookup yields CDR1 MDHEN and CDR2 SYDVKM. The CDR3 here is CASGSGGSTDTQYF. The CDR3 DNA reads TGTGCCAGCGGAAGCGGGGGGAGCACAGATACGCAGTATTTT.

This clone is a singleton in its sample. The rearrangement links TRBV5-1 to TRBJ1-2; unclear D gene. Germline CDR1 and CDR2: SGHRS and YFSETQ. Trimming left V 0 bases short and J 4 bases short, with 10 bases between. The CDR3 is made up of 14 amino acids. As DNA, the CDR3 is TGCGCCAGCAGCTTGGGGGATGGTGGCTATGGCTACACCTTC. This translates into CASSLGDGGYGYTF.

The genes are TRBV7-3 and TRBJ2-2; tentative D call: TRBD1 (6 bases). This CDR3 is 15 amino acids long. Germline values: CDR1 SGHTA, CDR2 FQGTGA. With 5 bases removed from V and 1 base from J, the gap between germline ends came to 11 bases. The DNA of the CDR3 is TGTGCCAGCAGCCCTAGACAGGAGAACACCGGGGAGCTGTTTTTT. It translates to CASSPRQENTGELFF. The full variable domain, completed using reference TRBV7-3 and TRBJ2-2, is GAGVSQTPSNKVTEKGKYVELRCDPISGHTALYWYRQSLGQGPEFLIYFQGTGAADDSGLPNDRFFAVRPEGSVSTLKIQRTERGDSAVYLCASSPRQENTGELFFGEGSRLTVL.

This chain links TRBV10-2 with TRBJ2-7; 7 bases align to TRBD2. CDR1 and CDR2 from the germline V gene are WSHSY and SAAADI. Losses at the gene ends were 5 bases for V and 6 bases for J; bases not matched to a gene: 16. The CDR3 is 16 residues long. CDR3: CASSRLAGVGGGEQYF. CDR3 nucleotides: TGCGCCAGCAGTCGTCTCGCGGGGGTGGGGGGAGGCGAGCAGTACTTC.